This TCR beta chain was sequenced in a study of T cell responses to AZD1222 COVID-19 vaccine. The assay was immunoSEQ multiplex PCR, and TCRdb's table has in-frame clones only and misses some. The repertoire holds about 130,000 clones, with about 90% as singletons. The CDR3 length is 13 residues. Trimming pared 4 bases from V and 7 bases from J, leaving 17 bases between. The germline V gene has CDR1 SQVTM and CDR2 ANQGSEA. The study's findings and limits: There were vaccine-associated CD4 TCRs across spike, dominant at 160-218 and 743-854. Donors were mostly white British, more females; clonal diversity possibly underestimated. Elevations in Spike-specific TCR breadth and depth followed administration of two AZD1222 doses. Only 5 to 7 AZD1222 recipients tested seropositive at baseline.

Concerning this clone: Its antigen is undetermined.

Source: peripheral blood, taken on day 0 of AZD1222 vaccination. The chain has TRBV29-1 and TRBJ2-7; maybe TRBD2 (5 bases). The TCR sequence derives from an adult in good health. The CDR3 region has the DNA TGCAGCGTTGCCCCGTTGTACGGGGATGAGCAGTACTTC. It is translated as CSVAPLYGDEQYF.